This T cell receptor beta chain was obtained from a study of blood T cells in healthy people across ages. Study at large: Roughly one uniquely barcoded beta molecule per two T cells was captured.

For the second PCR, which ran for about 6 to 11 cycles, a sample-barcoded 5' primer and a J-beta primer mix were used. Every cDNA molecule carried a tag from a template-switch adaptor bearing 12 random nucleotides. One entry per CDR3 protein results from TCRdb running MiXCR on the 5' RACE reads. The table has 850,000 to 1,300,000 distinct CDR3 sequences, around 43% seen once; the top ten hold approximately 20%. Comment on this clonotype: Its antigen is undetermined.

General study points: Age advanced and TCR beta diversity per million T cells fell, roughly linearly. In long-lived donors, naive CD4+ cell counts and diversity exceeded those of aged donors.

V lost 6 bases, J lost 5 bases, and 9 bases stayed unmatched. This CDR3 has 15 amino acids. Looked up from germline, CDR1 is DFQATT and CDR2 is SNEGSKA (reference sequence). The specimen was blood. This TCR was recovered from a woman aged 60-75 years in good health. The rearrangement uses TRBV20-1 and TRBJ2-5; 13 nucleotides align to TRBD2. The CDR3 loop is CSAPTSGRRGETQYF. The CDR3 region has the DNA TGCAGTGCACCGACTAGCGGGAGGAGGGGTGAGACCCAGTACTTC.